Listed below are T cell receptor beta chains from one sample, sequenced in a study of T cell responses to AZD1222 COVID-19 vaccine. Sequencing used immunoSEQ multiplex PCR; TCRdb keeps in-frame clones, though not all of them. Of more than 85,000 clones listed, roughly 90% were seen once; the top ten hold roughly 13%. Sample: peripheral blood, taken on day 0 of MenACWY control vaccination. These receptors came from an adult in good health. Each CDR3 is given with its conserved first and last residue. Each record gives: V gene, CDR3 length, CDR3 protein.

TRBV28	14	CASSPSRLSYEQYF
TRBV5-1	15	CASSLAGGGVETQYF
TRBV7-3	13	CASSQGQNYGYTF
TRBV11-2	19	CASSRWGQPSGPYNSPLHF
TRBV24-1	16	CATSDPTEDSNQPQHF
TRBV30	18	CAWSTPSLRGAHSYEQYF
TRBV7-9	13	CASSLQTGGAQHF
TRBV5-5	17	CASSLASGTAGSYEQYF
TRBV7-2	15	CASSLVGGSNQPQHF
TRBV19	9	CARATEAFF
TRBV6-5	12	CASSYDLYGYTF
TRBV2	13	CASSTGQPYEQYF
TRBV3-1/TRBV3-2	18	CASSPRISGSGAGYGYTF
TRBV10-3	13	CAITGQGGNTIYF
TRBV30	13	CAWSPGLRDTQYF
TRBV7-2	13	CASSLDGSYGYTF
TRBV27	15	CASSLFLMPALEQYF
TRBV5-4	15	CASSLGAGGYYEQYF
TRBV2	13	CASSEQVSGTQYF
TRBV28	11	CASSFVGEQFF
TRBV27	14	CATRLGLSSYEQYF
TRBV7-3	13	CASREAYFSPLHF
TRBV19	15	CASSISGGAGHEQFF
TRBV4-3	17	CASSHTNLHRANNGYTF
TRBV3-1/TRBV3-2	17	CASSPFKSWDRGETQYF
TRBV5-1	15	CASSPGAGRAYEQYF
TRBV4-3	15	CASSPQAGGNNEQFF
TRBV7-2	13	CASSLEFMGEQYF
TRBV18	14	CASSPQGGSNEQYF
TRBV24-1	16	CATSAGTGGYQETQYF
TRBV7-9	16	CASRDRGFGGPDTQYF
TRBV7-2	19	CASSSRQGAQIGSDYGYTF
TRBV29-1	14	CSVETVANTGELFF
TRBV25-1	12	CASSESGNTIYF
TRBV9	12	CASSNSDYGYTF
TRBV30	15	CAWSASGRGNNEQFF
TRBV18	15	CASSPPGNGNQPQHF
TRBV11-3	15	CASSAPGDPWREQFF
TRBV7-7	18	CASSLARGQIPVREKLFF
TRBV7-6	14	CASNPGQGESPLHF
TRBV6-6	16	CASSYNVGSTNYGYTF
TRBV9	17	CASSVAGGLANTGELFF
TRBV12-3/TRBV12-4	13	CASRSGGNQPQHF
TRBV4-3	15	CASSQDPGGPGELFF
TRBV6-5	12	CASSMRDGEQYF
TRBV12-3/TRBV12-4	11	CASSLLGEQYF
TRBV5-1	20	CASSSQPRGRVRGKNTEAFF
TRBV30	11	CAWTANYGYTF
TRBV10-3	17	CAISPTSGSLTGNEQFF
TRBV7-6	14	CASSWTANTGELFF
TRBV18	15	CASSPARGSTDTQYF
TRBV11-1	15	CASSLVSQVGAEQFF
TRBV4-1	14	CASSLTRVSQPQHF
TRBV2	13	CASSELGVAGQYF
TRBV7-9	15	CASSRQTRDYNEQFF
TRBV7-2	14	CASSRHGEAYEQYF
TRBV6-5	16	CASSYSQQGGNYGYTF
TRBV6-2/TRBV6-3	14	CASSSGTENQPQHF
TRBV5-1	17	CASSPGLAGGRDNEQFF
TRBV4-1	15	CASRRGGQGGDEQYF